Listed below are T cell receptor beta chains from one sample, sequenced in a study of identical twins. TCRdb re-called the 5' RACE reads through MiXCR, storing one row per CDR3 protein. The sample gives around 1.7 million distinct CDR3 sequences, around 29% of which show up once; around 0.25% is in the top ten. Sequencing was performed on cord blood. The receptors stem from a newborn girl in good health. Each CDR3 is given with its conserved first and last residue. The order of the fields is clone size, J gene, D gene, V gene, CDR3 DNA, CDR3 protein. A D gene is named only where the DNA matches it firmly. Size is omitted from some rows. Given values are once, few, many or a class for expanded clones.

clone_size: -
j_call: TRBJ1-2
d_call: -
v_call: TRBV6-1
cdr3_nt: TGTGCCAGCAGTGAAGCCTCCGCCAATAACTATGGCTACACCTTC
cdr3_aa: CASSEASANNYGYTF

clone_size: few
j_call: TRBJ2-3
d_call: TRBD2
v_call: TRBV9
cdr3_nt: TGTGCCAGCAGCGTAGGACTAGCGGCTCGCACAGATACGCAGTATTTT
cdr3_aa: CASSVGLAARTDTQYF

clone_size: -
j_call: TRBJ1-4
d_call: -
v_call: TRBV6-1
cdr3_nt: TGTGCCAGCAGTGAAGCGATTGCCGCAACTAATGAAAAACTGTTTTTT
cdr3_aa: CASSEAIAATNEKLFF

clone_size: few
j_call: TRBJ2-2
d_call: -
v_call: TRBV24-1
cdr3_nt: TGTGCCACCAGTGATTTGCTACACATCCCGAACACCGGGGAGCTGTTTTTT
cdr3_aa: CATSDLLHIPNTGELFF

clone_size: few
j_call: TRBJ2-3
d_call: TRBD1
v_call: TRBV5-1
cdr3_nt: TGCGCCAGCAGCGTCGGACAGGGCGAAGATACGCAGTATTTT
cdr3_aa: CASSVGQGEDTQYF

clone_size: few
j_call: TRBJ2-1
d_call: -
v_call: TRBV21-1
cdr3_nt: TGTGCCAGCAGCAAAGGGAGGGGACTAGCGGGGGGCTCCTACAATGAGCAGTTCTTC
cdr3_aa: CASSKGRGLAGGSYNEQFF

clone_size: -
j_call: TRBJ2-1
d_call: TRBD2
v_call: TRBV7-9
cdr3_nt: TGTGCCAGCAGCTTATTCTCTAGCGGTCTTTACAATGAGCAGTTCTTC
cdr3_aa: CASSLFSSGLYNEQFF

clone_size: -
j_call: TRBJ2-1
d_call: TRBD1
v_call: TRBV4-1
cdr3_nt: TGCGCCAGCAGCCATACCCCTCCCGGGACAGGGGGCAATGAGCAGTTCTTC
cdr3_aa: CASSHTPPGTGGNEQFF

clone_size: -
j_call: TRBJ2-7
d_call: TRBD2
v_call: TRBV7-2
cdr3_nt: TGTGCCAGCAGCTCCGAGCGGGGGGGGTCCTACGAGCAGTACTTC
cdr3_aa: CASSSERGGSYEQYF

clone_size: few
j_call: TRBJ1-1
d_call: -
v_call: TRBV27
cdr3_nt: TGTGCCAGCAGTTTTAGGGCAGGGAGGTGGAACACTGAAGCTTTCTTT
cdr3_aa: CASSFRAGRWNTEAFF

clone_size: -
j_call: TRBJ2-7
d_call: -
v_call: TRBV7-8
cdr3_nt: TGTGCCAGCAGCTTAGCGCGGTGGGATCCCCTCTACGAGCAGTACTTC
cdr3_aa: CASSLARWDPLYEQYF

clone_size: -
j_call: TRBJ1-1
d_call: -
v_call: TRBV6-1
cdr3_nt: TGTGCCTTGCACGGGCAGGGTAACACTGAAGCTTTCTTT
cdr3_aa: CALHGQGNTEAFF

clone_size: few
j_call: TRBJ2-2
d_call: -
v_call: TRBV12-3/TRBV12-4
cdr3_nt: TGTGCCAGCAGTTTAGACGTATTACCCGGGGAGCTGTTTTTT
cdr3_aa: CASSLDVLPGELFF

clone_size: few
j_call: TRBJ2-3
d_call: -
v_call: TRBV5-1
cdr3_nt: TGCGCCAGCAGCCCCAATGGGAGAGATACGCAGTATTTT
cdr3_aa: CASSPNGRDTQYF

clone_size: -
j_call: TRBJ2-3
d_call: TRBD1
v_call: TRBV28
cdr3_nt: TGTGCCAGCAGTTTAAGGGACAGGGCTAGGGGCGGCACAGATACGCAGTATTTT
cdr3_aa: CASSLRDRARGGTDTQYF

clone_size: few
j_call: TRBJ2-3
d_call: TRBD2
v_call: TRBV14
cdr3_nt: TGTGCCAGCAGCCCTTTGTGGAGCGGGAAACGTAGCACAGATACGCAGTATTTT
cdr3_aa: CASSPLWSGKRSTDTQYF

clone_size: -
j_call: TRBJ2-5
d_call: TRBD2
v_call: TRBV11-2
cdr3_nt: TGTGCCAGCAGCTTAGTTCGACTAGCGGGGAAAGAGACCCAGTACTTC
cdr3_aa: CASSLVRLAGKETQYF

clone_size: -
j_call: TRBJ2-5
d_call: -
v_call: TRBV10-3
cdr3_nt: TGTGCCACCTCTCGGCTGAGGGCTACCTACAATGAGCAGTACTTC
cdr3_aa: CATSRLRATYNEQYF

clone_size: few
j_call: TRBJ1-5
d_call: TRBD1
v_call: TRBV20-1
cdr3_nt: TGCAGTGCCCCCCCGACAGGGGGAGGCAATCAGCCCCAGCATTTT
cdr3_aa: CSAPPTGGGNQPQHF

clone_size: -
j_call: TRBJ1-5
d_call: -
v_call: TRBV6-2/TRBV6-3
cdr3_nt: TGTGCCAGCAGTTACGCGGGCAGACATGGTAGTAGCAATCAGCCCCAGCATTTT
cdr3_aa: CASSYAGRHGSSNQPQHF

clone_size: -
j_call: TRBJ2-1
d_call: TRBD2
v_call: TRBV20-1
cdr3_nt: TGCAGTGCTAGAGCCCTACAAGGACTAGCGGGTTCCTACAATAAGCAGTTCTTC
cdr3_aa: CSARALQGLAGSYNKQFF

clone_size: -
j_call: TRBJ2-5
d_call: -
v_call: TRBV24-1
cdr3_nt: TGTGCCACCAGTGAGCGGGGAATCCAAGAGACCCAGTACTTC
cdr3_aa: CATSERGIQETQYF